These 3 T cell receptor beta chains originate from one sample sequenced in a study of blood T cells in healthy people across ages. It was with a sample-barcoded 5' primer and a J-beta primer mix that a second PCR of roughly 7 to 12 cycles was run. TCRdb reanalysed the 5' RACE reads using MiXCR and keeps one entry per CDR3 protein. This sample yields around 800,000 distinct CDR3 sequences, of which 53% are seen a single time; 41% belongs to the top ten. The sample was blood. The receptors originated from an older man in good health.

V gene TRBV5-1 combines with J gene TRBJ1-1; no clear D. CDR3 length equals 13 residues. Per germline, CDR1 SGHRS and CDR2 YFSETQ. V shed 4 bases and J shed 2 bases, with 9 bases lying between them. The CDR3, as DNA: TGCGCCAGCAGCACCACAACAAACACTGAAGCTTTCTTT. Translated, it gives CASSTTTNTEAFF.

The chain is built from TRBV10-3 and TRBJ2-5; D is ambiguous. Trimming stripped 6 bases from V and 3 bases from J, with 8 bases between. The CDR3 runs to 12 residues. CDR1 ENHRY and CDR2 SYGVKD come from the germline V gene. The CDR3 sequence is CAIRGQKETQYF. Here the CDR3 DNA reads TGTGCCATCAGAGGGCAGAAAGAGACCCAGTACTTC.

The V gene is TRBV6-5, the J gene TRBJ2-7; 12 bases map to TRBD1. CDR1 is MNHEY and CDR2 is SVGAGI in the germline V gene. This CDR3 region has 16 residues. V shed 2 bases, J shed 5 bases, and the junction held 7 bases outside the gene matches. The DNA of the CDR3 is TGTGCCAGCAGTTACCTCGGGACAGGGGGCGGCCACGAGCAGTACTTC. This sequence encodes CASSYLGTGGGHEQYF.